The sequence of this TCR beta chain was determined in a study of blood T cell repertoires in COVID-19 (TCRdb year 2020). Regarding the research as a whole: Samples covering the acute and convalescent phases of COVID-19 were provided by collaborators in the United States, Italy and Spain. Where HLA class I and class II types were available, the types were taken from metadata supplied by the sample provider, not from assay-based typing. The repertoires were made available in a free public database intended to serve as a resource for research on the immune response to SARS-CoV-2. The prospective study material was composed of cDNA or gDNA derived from T cells, B-cell-depleted T cells, or PBMCs. The sample metadata nearly always contained a de-identified subject ID, COVID-19 status, age in years and sex. Samples came from the ongoing ImmuneRACE study (first 160 participants) plus 1,254 subjects from 6 global collaborators. Subjects who had been exposed to COVID-19, were actively infected with it, or had recovered from it provided the deeply sampled blood TCRbeta repertoires that made up the dataset. On the study overall, not on this receptor specifically: The amount of clinical and demographic metadata varied by source and participant and was provided uncurated.

V and J are trimmed by 4 bases and 6 bases, and the gene matches miss 2 bases of the junction. The germline V gene encodes CDR1 SGDLS and CDR2 YYNGEE. The cysteine opens and the phenylalanine closes a CDR3 of 13 amino acids. The retained sequence is limited to the CDR3, 39 bases, with the frame set at the first base. On this clone itself: This receptor's antigen is unknown. Qualities for individual bases were not recorded, and no much larger clone is one base off.

The collaborating institutions used their own protocols to collect whole blood in K2EDTA tubes. For TCRbeta analysis, collaborator samples were shipped as frozen whole blood, as isolated PBMCs, or as DNA extracted from either sample type. TCRbeta CDR3 regions were amplified from genomic DNA by means of the immunoSEQ Assay, a bias-controlled multiplex PCR. The paper's processing steps were these. The number of nucleated cells in each sample was estimated from the amplification of reference gene primers within the assay. To quantify the absolute abundance of each unique TCRbeta CDR3 rearrangement, sequence reads were collapsed and filtered. For each sample, productive Simpson clonality was calculated as the square root of Simpson's diversity index over productive rearrangements. TCRdb holds this immuneACCESS table with in-frame rearrangements only. Some clones are missing; in checked studies, unresolved V genes explain under half, and the rest has no known cause. V and J calls and clone size are as listed in that table; D and trimming were resolved from the DNA. The sample includes about 130,000 clones, with 75% to 90% observed a single time. The ten largest account for roughly 18% of the sample.

The sample was peripheral blood. The clonotype originates from a man between 50 and 59 years old with active or convalescent COVID-19. The sequence is built from TRBV9 and TRBJ2-2, with 8 central nucleotides matching TRBD1. The CDR3 protein sequence reads: CASSSTGAGELFF. The base sequence is TGTGCCAGCAGCTCGACAGGGGCCGGGGAGCTGTTTTTT. Outside the CDR3, residues come from the reference TRBV9 and TRBJ2-2 proteins, so the full variable domain is: DSGVTQTPKHLITATGQRVTLRCSPRSGDLSVYWYQQSLDQGLQFLIQYYNGEERAKGNILERFSAQQFPDLHSELNLSSLELGDSALYFCASSSTGAGELFFGEGSRLTVL.